This TCR beta chain emerged from a study of blood T cells in healthy people across ages. A second PCR, run for about 7 to 11 cycles, used a sample-barcoded 5' primer plus a J-beta primer mix. TCRdb reanalysed the 5' RACE reads using MiXCR and keeps one entry per CDR3 protein. The sample carries under 800,000 distinct CDR3 sequences, around a fifth recorded once. Study observations and caveats: TCR beta diversity correlated strongly with naive T cell percentage.

The V gene's germline CDR1 is DFQATT and CDR2 SNEGSKA (reference sequence). CDR3 size: 15 residues. Trimming left V 0 bases short and J 1 base short, with 12 bases between. Notes on this clonotype: Its antigen is unidentified.

Sequencing was carried out using blood. The origin of this receptor is a man in his sixties or seventies in good health. V gene TRBV20-1 combines with J gene TRBJ2-5; D is undetermined. CDR3 coding DNA: TGCAGTGCTAGAGATTCCGCCGAGGTCCAAGAGACCCAGTACTTC. This translates into CSARDSAEVQETQYF.